This TCR beta chain was recovered during a study of T cell repertoires in cytomegalovirus infection. Across the whole study: CMV infection plus the matching HLA type was flagged by public TCR beta signatures.

TCRdb ran MiXCR on the reads and lists one entry per CDR3 protein. Found here are about 360,000 distinct CDR3 sequences, around 18% of them singletons; the top ten hold roughly 8.7%. At least ten counts were recorded for this clonotype. The sequencing sample was made of PBMCs. The receptor comes from a human donor in good health (CMV status not recorded). Some clones in this sample may be carry-over from other donors' samples.

CDR3 nucleotide sequence: TGTGCCAGCAGTTTCCGGAGAGCTAACTATGGCTACACCTTC. As protein: CASSFRRANYGYTF. The V gene is TRBV27, the J gene TRBJ1-2; D remains ambiguous. CDR1 and CDR2 (germline): MNHEY, SMNVEV (reference sequence). This CDR3 is 14 amino acids long. V lost 3 bases and J 0 bases, leaving 8 bases between the germline ends.